Sequencing of this T cell receptor (beta chain) was carried out in a study of blood T cell repertoires in COVID-19. For the study at large: Samples taken during acute and convalescent COVID-19 were collected in the United States, Italy and Spain. T cells, B-cell-depleted T cells, or PBMCs supplied cDNA or gDNA.

This clone was counted once. The length of the CDR3 is 15 residues. Trimming took 1 base from V and 0 from J, leaving 7 bases between them. Germline values: CDR1 SGHTA, CDR2 FQGNSA. Produced via immunoSEQ multiplex PCR; TCRdb's table is partial and in-frame only. The sample gives about 160,000 clones, 83% of which show up once; 3.6% is in the top ten. The specimen sequenced was PBMCs or T cells enriched from blood (not recorded which). This sequence originates from a woman between 50 and 59 years old in a cohort exposed to, infected with or recovered from COVID-19 (not recorded which). J is TRBJ1-5 and V is TRBV7-2, with D perhaps matching TRBD1 (5 bases). The CDR3 here is CASSLEGNSNQPQHF. The DNA for the CDR3 is TGTGCCAGCAGCTTAGAGGGGAATAGCAATCAGCCCCAGCATTTT.